This T cell receptor (beta chain) comes out of a study of T cell responses to AZD1222 COVID-19 vaccine. Study-wide background: Pooling covered second doses at about 4 or about 12 weeks. Whole-study findings and limits: Baseline testing showed seropositivity in only a handful of AZD1222 recipients.

The CDR3 spans 16 residues. Deletions cut 7 bases from V and 5 bases from J, with 20 bases between. Germline lookup yields CDR1 WNHNN and CDR2 SYGVQD (reference sequence). TCRdb keeps only in-frame clones here, not all; method: immunoSEQ multiplex PCR. This table has 95,000 to 150,000 clones, roughly nine tenths appearing once. Note on this clone: The antigen is not known.

Sequenced here: peripheral blood, sampled on day 0 of AZD1222 vaccination. The chain combines TRBV10-1 with TRBJ1-4; D unclear. This sequence was found in an adult in good health. CDR3 sequence reads: CASTNLDSWANEKLFF. The CDR3 DNA is TGCGCCAGCACCAACCTGGACTCCTGGGCCAATGAAAAACTGTTTTTT.